This T cell receptor (beta chain) was sequenced for a study of CD8 T cells in ankylosing spondylitis. This clonotype turned up a few times. The antigen is not known. In TCRdb, the 5' RACE reads were re-called with MiXCR into one record per CDR3 protein. The sample holds 120,000 to 150,000 distinct CDR3 sequences, roughly 8.3% seen once. Findings and limits, study-wide: Earlier studies detected some motif variants in reactive arthritis synovial fluid and blood. A CD8+ phenotype characterized the disease-linked clones, which were relatively rare in peripheral blood.

J gave up 0 bases and V 3 bases, and 3 bases lay outside the gene matches. The germline CDR1 and CDR2 sequences are KGHDR and SFDVKD. This CDR3 is 16 amino acids long. The chain uses TRBV24-1 and TRBJ2-1, with TRBD2 identical over 8 bases. Sequencing was carried out using synovial fluid, either unsorted or a sorted T cell fraction (not recorded which). The receptor was isolated from a male donor with ankylosing spondylitis. The CDR3 DNA reads as TGTGCCACCAGTGATCCTACTAGCGGCTCCTACAATGAGCAGTTCTTC. It encodes CATSDPTSGSYNEQFF.